The clone carrying this TCR beta chain was counted many times. MiXCR, applied by TCRdb to the 5' RACE reads, yields one record per CDR3 protein. The sample has 60,000 to 70,000 distinct CDR3 sequences, roughly 16% seen once. Germline CDR1 and CDR2: SGHTA and FQGNSA. The CDR3 sequence is 13 residues long. Between the trimmed V and J ends, which lost 10 bases and 2 bases, there was a span of 15 bases. The sample originates from a study of T cells of healthy individuals. The source is a human donor in good health. V usage is TRBV7-2 and J usage is TRBJ2-7; the D gene is possibly TRBD1 (7 bases). CDR3 amino acids: CATEGQIPYEQYF. CDR3 in DNA: TGTGCCACGGAGGGACAGATCCCCTACGAGCAGTACTTC.